The 13 T cell receptor beta chains presented below share a single source sample, sequenced in a study of CD8 T cells in ankylosing spondylitis. TCRdb itself ran the 5' RACE reads through MiXCR, one entry per CDR3 protein. This table holds roughly 230,000 distinct CDR3 sequences, 15% to 20% found once. Sequenced input: blood, either unsorted or a sorted T cell fraction (not recorded which). The receptor set was obtained from a male donor with ankylosing spondylitis or in good health (not recorded which).

This clonotype was detected ten times or more. This chain connects TRBV6-1 to TRBJ2-1; 7 bases align to TRBD1. Trimming removed 5 bases from V and 7 bases from J; junction bases left unmatched: 8. The CDR3 consists of 14 residues. Germline CDR1 MNHNS, CDR2 SASEGT. The CDR3 loop is CASSPGTVSNEQFF. CDR3 nucleotide sequence: TGTGCCAGCAGTCCCGGGACAGTGTCTAATGAGCAGTTCTTC.

V usage is TRBV7-9 and J usage is TRBJ2-3, with D unclear. CDR3 size: 15 residues. V lost 4 bases and J lost 2, with 13 bases in between. Per germline, CDR1 SEHNR and CDR2 FQNEAQ (reference sequence). The CDR3 DNA is TGTGCCAGCAGCTGGGTGGTAGGGTTCACAGATACGCAGTATTTT. Translated, it gives CASSWVVGFTDTQYF.

The rearrangement uses TRBV6-5 and TRBJ2-1; 9 bases match TRBD2. Germline V CDR1 and CDR2: MNHEY, SVGAGI. V shed 4 bases, J shed 10 bases, and the junction held 5 bases outside the gene matches. CDR3 size: 13 residues. The DNA of the CDR3 is TGTGCCAGCAGTTTTCCCGGACTAGCGGAGCAGTTCTTC. Its translation is CASSFPGLAEQFF.

This clonotype was counted many times. The chain uses TRBV6-2 or TRBV6-3 and TRBJ2-7, with TRBD2 matching 7 bases. The V and J ends lost 1 base and 2 bases, in that order; junction bases with no gene match: 2. CDR3 length: 14 residues. CDR1 and CDR2 from the germline V gene are MNHEY and SVGEGT. The CDR3 spells CASSYFAGAYEQYF. DNA of the CDR3: TGTGCCAGCAGTTACTTTGCGGGAGCCTACGAGCAGTACTTC.

Of note for this clonotype: Relative to the germline gene, one junction end is altered; a read error may explain this. The V gene is TRBV3-1, the J gene TRBJ2-1, with 9 bases lining up with TRBD2. This CDR3 contains 18 residues. Germline loops: CDR1 LGHDT, CDR2 YNNKEL (reference sequence). CDR3 bases: TGTGCCAGCAGCCAAGTAGGTCAAGCGGGAGGCCCCTACAATGAGCGGTTCTTC. Amino acid sequence: CASSQVGQAGGPYNERFF.

The rearrangement uses TRBV4-1 and TRBJ2-5; D is tentatively TRBD1 or TRBD2 (8 bases each). Germline CDR1 MGHRA, CDR2 YSYEKL. The V end was cut by 3 bases, the J end by 5 bases, with 25 bases between. This CDR3 has 18 residues. The CDR3 nucleotides read TGCGCCAGCAGCCACGGGGGGGGGACAGGCGATGATCGGGAGACCCAGTACTTC. Amino acids: CASSHGGGTGDDRETQYF.

The chain joins TRBV29-1 to TRBJ2-2; 8 bases are shared with TRBD1. Germline V gives CDR1 SQVTM, CDR2 ANQGSEA. The CDR3 extends over 16 amino acids. J was trimmed by 1 base and V by 5 bases; bases with no gene match: 9. CDR3 nucleotide sequence: TGCAGCGTTACCCCACCGGGACAGGTGAACACCGGGGAGCTGTTTTTT. Its translation: CSVTPPGQVNTGELFF.

This clonotype was picked up many times. The chain uses TRBV29-1 and TRBJ2-7; D not resolved. V shed 6 bases and J shed 3 bases, with 9 bases lying between them. Germline V gene lookup returns CDR1 SQVTM and CDR2 ANQGSEA. The CDR3 sequence is 11 residues long. The DNA of the CDR3 is TGCAGCGTCCAAGACGGCTACGAGCAGTACTTC. It yields the protein CSVQDGYEQYF.

This clonotype was detected a few times. V and J are TRBV29-1 and TRBJ2-4, with D possibly TRBD1 on 5 matching bases. The CDR3 sequence is 15 residues long. CDR1 SQVTM and CDR2 ANQGSEA come from the germline V gene. The V gene lost 0 bases and the J gene lost 9 bases, with 18 bases spanning the gap. Written as DNA, the CDR3 is TGCAGCGTTGAAGACCCTAATGGCCAGGGCGTCATTCAGTACTTC. It translates to CSVEDPNGQGVIQYF.

This clonotype was counted only a few times. The rearrangement links TRBV29-1 to TRBJ2-3, with 9 bases aligning to TRBD2. The CDR3 sequence is 17 residues long. Germline V gives CDR1 SQVTM, CDR2 ANQGSEA. The V gene end was trimmed by 4 bases and the J gene end by 0 bases; junction bases not matched to a gene: 11. The CDR3 sequence: CSVGILEAGGSTDTQYF. CDR3 DNA sequence: TGCAGCGTTGGAATACTAGAGGCGGGAGGGAGCACAGATACGCAGTATTTT.

The V and J genes are TRBV7-3 and TRBJ2-1; no clear D. Germline CDR1 is SGHTA and CDR2 is FQGTGA. V lost 5 bases to trimming and J lost 10 bases, with 15 bases between them. This CDR3 is 13 amino acids long. CDR3 protein: CASSLGGLGEQFF. The CDR3 nucleotides are TGTGCCAGCAGCCTAGGTGGGCTTGGGGAGCAGTTCTTC.

The V gene is TRBV6-2 or TRBV6-3, the J gene TRBJ2-1; tentative D call: TRBD2 (5 bases). V was cut by 2 bases and J by 3 bases, with 17 bases left in between. This CDR3 has 17 amino acids. CDR1 MNHEY and CDR2 SVGEGT come from the germline V gene. This CDR3 reads CASSYRGVRTLYNEQFF. Here the CDR3 DNA reads TGTGCCAGCAGTTACCGGGGAGTCCGGACGCTCTACAATGAGCAGTTCTTC.

In nucleotides, the CDR3 is TGTGCCAGCAGTCCCTGGGGGGCTGGTAGCACAGATACGCAGTATTTT. This encodes CASSPWGAGSTDTQYF. This chain uses TRBV12-3 or TRBV12-4 with TRBJ2-3; TRBD1 or TRBD2 may be the D gene (6 bases each). V shed 5 bases and J shed 0 bases, with 15 bases lying between them. This CDR3 spans 16 amino acids.